These 6 T cell receptor beta chains share one sample of origin, sequenced in a study of T cell clonality in common variable immunodeficiency. Study-level points and caveats: In common variable immunodeficiency, TCR beta chains reportedly carried fewer deletions and N-nucleotide insertions.

The protocol was immunoSEQ multiplex PCR, while the TCRdb copy is restricted to in-frame clones and leaves out a portion. The sample holds about 35,000 clones, and no clone turns up only once. Their recognized antigens are unknown. The sequencing input was peripheral blood mononuclear cells. Receptor source: a human donor with common variable immunodeficiency.

A word on this clone: The read stops 3 residues short of the end of the CDR3; the missing end is completed from the germline J gene. The J gene is TRBJ1-5, the V gene TRBV20-1; 8 nucleotides match TRBD1. J was trimmed by 7 bases and V by 5 bases; bases with no gene match: 13. This CDR3 contains 15 residues. The V gene's germline CDR1 is DFQATT and CDR2 SNEGSKA (reference sequence). The CDR3: CSASNRQGARQPQHF. The sequenced part of the CDR3 DNA is TGCAGTGCTTCGAATCGGCAGGGGGCGAGGCAGCCC.

Only a few counts were recorded for this clone. The sequence runs out 3 residues before the end of the CDR3; the remainder is reconstructed from the germline J gene. The rearrangement joins TRBV20-1 to TRBJ2-5; 11 bases align to TRBD2. Looked up from germline, CDR1 is DFQATT and CDR2 is SNEGSKA (reference sequence). The CDR3 consists of 16 residues. Unmatched junction bases numbered 11, after V lost 3 bases and J lost 5 bases. CDR3 loop: CSARAISGGGTETQYF. The covered CDR3 bases are TGCAGTGCTAGGGCGATTAGCGGGGGGGGGACGGAGACC.

This clone came up many times. The read ends 3 residues early relative to the CDR3; the germline J gene fills the gap. This rearrangement joins TRBV5-6 to TRBJ2-3; 12 positions match TRBD2. The CDR3 is 15 residues long. The ends lost 5 bases at V and 6 bases at J; junction bases unmatched: 7. Germline V gene sequence: CDR1 SGHDT, CDR2 YYEEEE. The CDR3 bases that were read are TGTGCCAGCAGTCCCACTAGCGGGGGGTCGGATACG. As protein: CASSPTSGGSDT. The full CDR3 protein reads CASSPTSGGSDTQYF.

This clone has more than one count but fewer than ten. The CDR3 end is not reached by the read, which stops 3 residues before it; the germline J gene fills it in. The chain is built from TRBV19 and TRBJ1-1; the D gene is possibly TRBD1 (5 bases). CDR1 and CDR2 from the germline V gene are LNHDA and SQIVND (reference sequence). The V end lost 3 bases, the J end lost 1 base, and 9 bases lay between the germline ends. The CDR3 has 14 amino acids. The CDR3 spells CASSIDSSNTEAFF. The sequenced part of the CDR3 DNA is TGTGCCAGTAGTATCGACAGTTCGAACACTGAA.

This clone was picked up many times. The sequenced part of the CDR3 DNA is TGTGCCAGCTCACCGCGAGGGCCCTATGGAAGTCAAGCCACAATGGCG. Translation: CASSPRGPYGSQATMA. The full-length CDR3 reads as CASSPRGPYGSQATMAQYF. The chain links TRBV18 to TRBJ2-3, with TRBD2 as a possible D gene (5 bases). The CDR3 end lies 3 residues beyond the end of the read and is filled in from the germline J gene. Germline V gene data show CDR1 as KGHSH and CDR2 as LQKENI. The CDR3 loop spans 19 amino acids.

This clone was observed at least ten times. The read comes to an end 3 residues before the CDR3 does, leaving the germline J gene to fill in the end. This chain connects TRBV5-1 to TRBJ2-2; a weak D match, TRBD2 (7 bases). V shed 4 bases and J shed 1 base, with 23 bases lying between them. The germline V gene encodes CDR1 SGHRS and CDR2 YFSETQ. The CDR3 is 19 amino acids. This CDR3 is CASSPDGGARSGNTGELFF. The part of the CDR3 DNA that was read is TGCGCCAGCAGCCCGGATGGGGGGGCTAGGTCGGGGAACACCGGGGAG.